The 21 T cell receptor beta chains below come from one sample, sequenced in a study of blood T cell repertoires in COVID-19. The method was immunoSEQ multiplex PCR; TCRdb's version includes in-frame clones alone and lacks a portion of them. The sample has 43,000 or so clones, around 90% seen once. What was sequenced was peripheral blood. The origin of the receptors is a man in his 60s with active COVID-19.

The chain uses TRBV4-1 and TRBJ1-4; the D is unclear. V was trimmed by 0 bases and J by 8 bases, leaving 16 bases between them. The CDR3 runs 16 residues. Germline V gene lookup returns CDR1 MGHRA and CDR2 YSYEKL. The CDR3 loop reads CASSQDRGGRGEKLFF. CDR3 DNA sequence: TGCGCCAGCAGCCAAGATCGGGGAGGGAGAGGGGAAAAACTGTTTTTT.

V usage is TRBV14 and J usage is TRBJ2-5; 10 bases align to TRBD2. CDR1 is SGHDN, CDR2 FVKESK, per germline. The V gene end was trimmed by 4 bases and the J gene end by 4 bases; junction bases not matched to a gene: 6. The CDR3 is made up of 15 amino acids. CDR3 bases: TGTGCCAGCAGCCCCCGGTTAGCGGGAGGAGAGACCCAGTACTTC. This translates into CASSPRLAGGETQYF.

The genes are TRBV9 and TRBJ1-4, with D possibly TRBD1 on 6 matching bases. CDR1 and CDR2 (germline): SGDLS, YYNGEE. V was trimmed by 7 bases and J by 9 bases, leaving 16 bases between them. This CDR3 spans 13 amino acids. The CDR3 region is CASATGSQQKLFF. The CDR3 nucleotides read TGTGCCAGCGCGACAGGTTCCCAACAAAAACTGTTTTTT.

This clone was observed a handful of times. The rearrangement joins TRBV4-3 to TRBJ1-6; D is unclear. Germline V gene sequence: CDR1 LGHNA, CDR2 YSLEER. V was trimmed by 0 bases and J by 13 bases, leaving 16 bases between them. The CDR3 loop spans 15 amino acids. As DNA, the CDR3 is TGCGCCAGCAGCCAAGATCAGGCGTTGAGTATGCCCCTCCACTTT. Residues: CASSQDQALSMPLHF.

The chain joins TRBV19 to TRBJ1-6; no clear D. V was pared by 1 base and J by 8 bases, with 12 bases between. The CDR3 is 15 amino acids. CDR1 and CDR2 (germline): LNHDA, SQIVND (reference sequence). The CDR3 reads CASSIGEVKDSPLHF. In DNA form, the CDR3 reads TGTGCCAGTAGTATAGGGGAGGTGAAGGATTCACCCCTCCACTTT. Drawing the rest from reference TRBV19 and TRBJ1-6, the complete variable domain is DGGITQSPKYLFRKEGQNVTLSCEQNLNHDAMYWYRQDPGQGLRLIYYSQIVNDFQKGDIAEGYSVSREKKESFPLTVTSAQKNPTAFYLCASSIGEVKDSPLHFGNGTRLTVT.

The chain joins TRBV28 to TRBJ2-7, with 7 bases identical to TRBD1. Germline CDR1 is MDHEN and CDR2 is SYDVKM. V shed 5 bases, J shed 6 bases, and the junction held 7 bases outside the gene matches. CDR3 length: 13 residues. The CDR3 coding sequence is TGTGCCAGCAGTACCAGAGACAGGGCCGAGCAGTACTTC. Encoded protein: CASSTRDRAEQYF.

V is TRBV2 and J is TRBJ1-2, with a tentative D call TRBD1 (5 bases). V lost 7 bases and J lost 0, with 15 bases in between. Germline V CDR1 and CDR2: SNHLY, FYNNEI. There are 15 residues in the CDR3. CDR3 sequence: CASISDGGANYGYTF. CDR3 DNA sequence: TGTGCCAGCATATCGGACGGGGGAGCTAACTATGGCTACACCTTC. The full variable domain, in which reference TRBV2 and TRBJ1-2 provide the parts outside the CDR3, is EPEVTQTPSHQVTQMGQEVILRCVPISNHLYFYWYRQILGQKVEFLVSFYNNEISEKSEIFDDQFSVERPDGSNFTLKIRSTKLEDSAMYFCASISDGGANYGYTFGSGTRLTVV.

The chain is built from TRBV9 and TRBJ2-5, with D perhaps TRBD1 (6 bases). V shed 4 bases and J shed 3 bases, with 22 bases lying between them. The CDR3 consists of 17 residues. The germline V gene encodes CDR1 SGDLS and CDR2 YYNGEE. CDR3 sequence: CASSLHTTGKGKETQYF. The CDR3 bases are TGTGCCAGCAGCCTACACACGACAGGAAAGGGAAAAGAGACCCAGTACTTC.

The chain's CDR3 is CASSQDGANTEAFF. The DNA of the CDR3 is TGTGCCAGCAGCCAAGATGGGGCGAACACTGAAGCTTTCTTT. The rearrangement uses TRBV3-1 (or the pseudogene TRBV3-2) and TRBJ1-1, with a weak D call TRBD1 (5 bases). Looked up from germline, CDR1 is LGHDT and CDR2 is YNNKEL (reference sequence). The CDR3 loop spans 14 amino acids. Trimming stripped 0 bases from V and 1 base from J, with 6 bases between.

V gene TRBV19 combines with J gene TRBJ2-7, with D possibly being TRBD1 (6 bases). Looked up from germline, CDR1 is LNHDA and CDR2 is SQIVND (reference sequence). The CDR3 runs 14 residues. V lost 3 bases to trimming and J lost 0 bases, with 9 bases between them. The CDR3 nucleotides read TGTGCCAGTAGTATGCAGGGGTCCTCCTACGAGCAGTACTTC. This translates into CASSMQGSSYEQYF.

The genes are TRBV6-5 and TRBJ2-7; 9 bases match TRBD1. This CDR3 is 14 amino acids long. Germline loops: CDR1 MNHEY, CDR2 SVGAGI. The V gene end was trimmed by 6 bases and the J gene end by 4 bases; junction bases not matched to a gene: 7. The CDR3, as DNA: TGTGCCAGCAGAGCCGGGACAGGGACTTACGAGCAGTACTTC. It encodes CASRAGTGTYEQYF.

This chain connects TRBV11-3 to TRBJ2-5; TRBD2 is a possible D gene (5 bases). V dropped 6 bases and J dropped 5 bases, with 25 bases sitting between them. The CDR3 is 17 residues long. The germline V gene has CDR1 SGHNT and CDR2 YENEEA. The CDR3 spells CASSFAGLRVPRETQYF. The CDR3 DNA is TGTGCCAGCAGTTTTGCAGGACTCCGGGTCCCTCGGGAGACCCAGTACTTC.

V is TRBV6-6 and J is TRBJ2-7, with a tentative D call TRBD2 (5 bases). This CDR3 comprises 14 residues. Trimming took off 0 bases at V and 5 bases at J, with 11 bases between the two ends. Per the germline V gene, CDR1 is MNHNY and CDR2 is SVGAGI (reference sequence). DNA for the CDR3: TGTGCCAGCAGTTACTCAGACTACGTCCACGAGCAGTACTTC. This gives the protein CASSYSDYVHEQYF.

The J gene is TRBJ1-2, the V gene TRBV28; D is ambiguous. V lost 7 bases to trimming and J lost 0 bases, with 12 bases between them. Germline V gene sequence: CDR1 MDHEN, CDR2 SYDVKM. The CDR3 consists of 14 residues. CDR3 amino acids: CASKPGQTNYGYTF. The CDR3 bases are TGTGCCAGCAAACCGGGTCAAACTAACTATGGCTACACCTTC.

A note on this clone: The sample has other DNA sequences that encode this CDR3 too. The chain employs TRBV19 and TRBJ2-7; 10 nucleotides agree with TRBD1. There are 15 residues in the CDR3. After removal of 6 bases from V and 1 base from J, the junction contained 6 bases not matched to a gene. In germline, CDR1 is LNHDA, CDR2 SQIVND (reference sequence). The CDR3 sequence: CASSTRTGGSYEQYF. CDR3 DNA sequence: TGTGCCAGTAGCACCCGGACAGGGGGTTCCTACGAGCAGTACTTC.

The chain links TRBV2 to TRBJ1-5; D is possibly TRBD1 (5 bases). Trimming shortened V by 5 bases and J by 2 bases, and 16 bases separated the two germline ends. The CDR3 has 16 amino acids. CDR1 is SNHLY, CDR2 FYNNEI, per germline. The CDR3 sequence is CASSKEGPLGNQPQHF. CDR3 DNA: TGTGCCAGCAGTAAGGAGGGGCCGTTAGGCAATCAGCCCCAGCATTTT. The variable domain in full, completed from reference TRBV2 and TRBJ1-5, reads EPEVTQTPSHQVTQMGQEVILRCVPISNHLYFYWYRQILGQKVEFLVSFYNNEISEKSEIFDDQFSVERPDGSNFTLKIRSTKLEDSAMYFCASSKEGPLGNQPQHFGDGTRLSIL.

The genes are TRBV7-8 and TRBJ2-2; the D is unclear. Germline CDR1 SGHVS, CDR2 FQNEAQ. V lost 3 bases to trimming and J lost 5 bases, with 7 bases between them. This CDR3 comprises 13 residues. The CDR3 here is CASSFGRTGELFF. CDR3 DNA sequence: TGTGCCAGCAGCTTTGGGCGAACCGGGGAGCTGTTTTTT.

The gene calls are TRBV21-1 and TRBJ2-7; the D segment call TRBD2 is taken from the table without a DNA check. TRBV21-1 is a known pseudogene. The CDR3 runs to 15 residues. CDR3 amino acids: CASSRERPSTYEQYF. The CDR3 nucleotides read TGTGCCAGCAGCAGGGAGAGACCTTCAACCTACGAGCAGTACTTC.

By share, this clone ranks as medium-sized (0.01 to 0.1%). CDR3 loop: CASSQDANSNQPQHF. The CDR3 DNA follows: TGCGCCAGCAGCCAAGATGCGAATAGCAATCAGCCCCAGCATTTT. J is TRBJ1-5 and V is TRBV4-3, with D unclear. Trimming took off 0 bases at V and 0 bases at J, with 6 bases between the two ends. Germline-derived CDR1 and CDR2 are LGHNA and YSLEER. The CDR3 is 15 amino acids.

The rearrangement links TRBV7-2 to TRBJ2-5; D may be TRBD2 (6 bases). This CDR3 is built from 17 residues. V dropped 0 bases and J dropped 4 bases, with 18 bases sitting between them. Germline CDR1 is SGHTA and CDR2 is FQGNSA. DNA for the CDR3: TGTGCCAGCAGCTTAGCCCCATGGCGGGACCAAGGAGAGACCCAGTACTTC. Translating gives CASSLAPWRDQGETQYF.

CDR3 coding DNA: TGTGCCAGTAGCGATACAGGGGATTCCCAGCCCCAGCATTTT. This sequence encodes CASSDTGDSQPQHF. The rearrangement uses TRBV19 and TRBJ1-5; 7 bases are shared with TRBD1. Germline CDR1 and CDR2: LNHDA and SQIVND (reference sequence). J was trimmed by 7 bases and V by 6 bases; bases with no gene match: 9. The CDR3 totals 14 residues.